This is a list of T cell receptor beta chains from one sample in a study of blood T cell repertoires in COVID-19. Data came from immunoSEQ multiplex PCR; TCRdb stores just in-frame clones and leaves some out. The repertoire includes some 46,000 clones, 87% of them detected once, and 15% to 17% sits in the top ten. Source material: peripheral blood. The source is a man aged 55 to 70 with active COVID-19. Each CDR3 is given with its conserved first and last residue. A D gene is named only where the DNA matches it firmly. Only some rows state a clone size, as once, few, many or a class for expanded clones.

abundance,j_gene,v_gene,d_gene,CDR3aa,CDR3nt
-,TRBJ2-3,TRBV29-1,TRBD1,CSVELGQFTDTQYF,TGCAGCGTTGAGTTGGGACAGTTCACAGATACGCAGTATTTT
few,TRBJ1-3,TRBV29-1,-,CSAHGGVSGNTIYF,TGCAGCGCTCACGGGGGGGTCTCAGGAAACACCATATATTTT
-,TRBJ2-2,TRBV6-1,TRBD1,CASSERDRPTGELFF,TGTGCCAGCAGTGAGCGGGACAGGCCCACCGGGGAGCTGTTTTTT
-,TRBJ1-2,TRBV7-8,TRBD1,CASSQTGRNYGYTF,TGTGCCAGCAGCCAGACAGGGCGGAACTATGGCTACACCTTC
-,TRBJ1-4,TRBV2,TRBD1,CASRKQGATNEKLFF,TGTGCCAGCAGGAAACAGGGGGCGACTAATGAAAAACTGTTTTTT
-,TRBJ2-1,TRBV28,TRBD2,CASSSQSGTNDEQFF,TGTGCCAGCAGCTCTCAATCCGGGACTAATGATGAGCAGTTCTTC
few,TRBJ1-2,TRBV6-1,TRBD1,CASSDTGASYGYTF,TGTGCCAGCAGTGACACAGGGGCCAGCTATGGCTACACCTTC
-,TRBJ2-3,TRBV5-6,-,CASSPVGAGDTQYF,TGTGCCAGCAGCCCGGTGGGGGCAGGAGATACGCAGTATTTT
-,TRBJ1-3,TRBV19,-,CASSKGRSGNTIYF,TGTGCCAGTAGTAAGGGGCGCTCTGGAAACACCATATATTTT
once,TRBJ1-1,TRBV6-5,TRBD1,CASSRTGLEAFF,TGTGCCAGCAGTAGGACAGGTCTGGAAGCTTTCTTT
few,TRBJ1-6,TRBV7-6,-,CASSLGDRLGSPLHF,TGTGCCAGCAGCTTAGGAGACAGGCTGGGTTCACCCCTCCACTTT
few,TRBJ1-4,TRBV3-1/TRBV3-2,-,CASSLWRGRKSTNEKLFF,TGTGCCAGCAGCCTGTGGAGGGGTCGGAAGTCAACTAATGAAAAACTGTTTTTT
-,TRBJ2-2,TRBV13,TRBD1,CASSRTGLSGELFF,TGTGCCAGCAGCCGGACAGGTCTGTCCGGGGAGCTGTTTTTT
-,TRBJ2-3,TRBV19,TRBD2,CASSIFGTSADTQYF,TGTGCCAGTAGTATCTTCGGGACTAGTGCAGATACGCAGTATTTT
-,TRBJ2-7,TRBV30,TRBD2,CAWSVRAGGYSYEQYF,TGTGCCTGGAGTGTAAGAGCGGGAGGGTACTCCTACGAGCAGTACTTC
few,TRBJ1-5,TRBV18,TRBD1,CASSTGQGGGQPQHF,TGTGCCAGCTCAACAGGACAGGGAGGCGGTCAGCCCCAGCATTTT
-,TRBJ1-3,TRBV28,TRBD1,CASSRIDRGQNTIYF,TGTGCCAGCAGCCGAATCGACAGGGGGCAGAACACCATATATTTT
-,TRBJ2-3,TRBV2,-,CASPTGAGLGDTQYF,TGTGCCAGCCCCACGGGAGCGGGCCTGGGAGATACGCAGTATTTT
-,TRBJ1-1,TRBV4-2,-,CASRFRVLEGNTEAFF,TGTGCCAGCAGGTTCCGGGTTCTCGAAGGGAACACTGAAGCTTTCTTT